These 5 T cell receptor beta chains were sequenced from one sample in a study of T-cell reconstitution after alpha-beta-depleted transplantation in children. Researchers prepared the TCRbeta library using unique molecular identifiers, the study reports. In TCRdb, the PCR reads were re-called with MiXCR into one record per CDR3 protein. Counted here are about 370,000 distinct CDR3 sequences, approximately 20% occurring once; the ten biggest clones make up approximately 3.8%. The sample consisted of PBMCs from the stem cell graft donor, taken from the stem cell graft. Source of these receptors: a human donor who donated a stem cell graft to a child with acute myeloid leukemia.

The CDR3 DNA sequence: TGTGCCAGCAGAAGAAACCAGGGGTCTCACGAGCAGTACTTC. It yields the protein CASRRNQGSHEQYF. The chain recombines TRBV12-3 or TRBV12-4 with TRBJ2-7, with a possible D match to TRBD1 (6 bases). This CDR3 is 14 amino acids long. Trimming took 6 bases from V and 5 from J, leaving 17 bases between them.

At least ten counts were recorded for this clonotype. The chain is built from TRBV10-1 and TRBJ2-1, with 12 nucleotides matching TRBD2. The CDR3 has 14 residues. After removal of 4 bases from V and 7 bases from J, the junction contained 2 bases not matched to a gene. Germline CDR1 is WNHNN and CDR2 is SYGVQD (reference sequence). CDR3 in DNA: TGCGCCAGCAGTGTAACTAGCGGGAGGAATGAGCAGTTCTTC. It translates to CASSVTSGRNEQFF.

This chain links TRBV5-1 with TRBJ2-2; D remains unclear. Germline V gene data show CDR1 as SGHRS and CDR2 as YFSETQ. Trimming cost V 0 bases and J 4 bases, with 10 bases left between them. The CDR3 loop spans 15 amino acids. The DNA of the CDR3 is TGCGCCAGCAGCTTGGCTAACGGGTTCACCGGGGAGCTGTTTTTT. Protein product: CASSLANGFTGELFF.

The genes are TRBV9 and TRBJ2-1, with 9 bases aligning to TRBD2. J was trimmed by 6 bases and V by 3 bases; bases with no gene match: 7. The CDR3 covers 15 residues. Germline CDR1 and CDR2: SGDLS and YYNGEE. The CDR3 region has the DNA TGTGCCAGCAGCGAGGGGACTAGCCTCGGCAATGAGCAGTTCTTC. It codes for CASSEGTSLGNEQFF.

The rearrangement uses TRBV20-1 and TRBJ1-4; possible D gene TRBD1, 6 bases. CDR1 and CDR2 from the germline V gene are DFQATT and SNEGSKA (reference sequence). This CDR3 is 14 amino acids long. Trimming took off 2 bases at V and 6 bases at J, with 13 bases between the two ends. The CDR3 region has the DNA TGCAGTGCTAGAAGGGGGGCCAACGATGAAAAACTGTTTTTT. It codes for CSARRGANDEKLFF.